The T cell receptor (beta chain) under discussion was sequenced for a study of cytotoxic CD8 clonotypes in ibrutinib-treated CLL. Study-level background: IGHV unmutated 17 to 18; relapsed/refractory fewer than 13; treatment-naive approximately 16.

V lost 4 bases and J lost 10; bases outside the gene matches: 6. The CDR3 has 15 amino acids. Germline loops: CDR1 MGHRA, CDR2 YSYEKL. Using immunoSEQ multiplex PCR, the repertoire was profiled, and TCRdb retains in-frame clones only, with some absent. The sample contains some 200,000 clones, about four fifths of which appear only once. The clonotype was recovered from a human donor with chronic lymphocytic leukemia. The chain is built from TRBV4-1 and TRBJ1-6, with 11 bases aligning to TRBD1. Here the sequenced sample was PBMCs, taken after 12 months of ibrutinib treatment. This chain's CDR3 is CASSRDRGVESPLHF. The CDR3 DNA reads as TGCGCCAGCAGCCGGGACAGGGGGGTTGAGTCACCCCTCCACTTT.